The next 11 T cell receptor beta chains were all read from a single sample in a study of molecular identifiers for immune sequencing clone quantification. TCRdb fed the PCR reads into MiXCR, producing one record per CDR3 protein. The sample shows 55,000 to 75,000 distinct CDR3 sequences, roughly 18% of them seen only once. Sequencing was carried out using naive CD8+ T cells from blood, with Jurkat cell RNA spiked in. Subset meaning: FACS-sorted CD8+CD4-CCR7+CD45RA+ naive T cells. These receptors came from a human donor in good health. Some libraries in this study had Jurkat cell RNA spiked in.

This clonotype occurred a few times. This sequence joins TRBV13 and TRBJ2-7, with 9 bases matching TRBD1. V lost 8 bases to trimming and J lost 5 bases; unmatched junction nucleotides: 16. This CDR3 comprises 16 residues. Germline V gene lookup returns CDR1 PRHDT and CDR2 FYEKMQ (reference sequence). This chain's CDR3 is CASSTPGGQGGDEQYF. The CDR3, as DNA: TGTGCCAGCTCCACCCCAGGGGGACAGGGTGGGGACGAGCAGTACTTC.

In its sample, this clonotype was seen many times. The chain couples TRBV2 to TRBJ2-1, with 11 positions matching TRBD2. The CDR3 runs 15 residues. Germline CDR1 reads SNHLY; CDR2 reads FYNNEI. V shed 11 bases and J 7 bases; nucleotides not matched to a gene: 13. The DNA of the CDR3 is TGTGCCTTAGCAATGAGTAGCGGGAGGGAAAATGAGCAGTTCTTC. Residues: CALAMSSGRENEQFF. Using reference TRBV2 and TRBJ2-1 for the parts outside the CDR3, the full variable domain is EPEVTQTPSHQVTQMGQEVILRCVPISNHLYFYWYRQILGQKVEFLVSFYNNEISEKSEIFDDQFSVERPDGSNFTLKIRSTKLEDSAMYFCALAMSSGRENEQFFGPGTRLTVL.

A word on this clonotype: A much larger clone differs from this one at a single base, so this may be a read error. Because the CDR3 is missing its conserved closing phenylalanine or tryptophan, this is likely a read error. CDR3 in amino acids: CASTVQGEYNEQFL. CDR3 DNA: TGTGCCAGTACAGTACAGGGGGAATACAATGAGCAGTTCCTC. The chain links TRBV19 to TRBJ2-1, with 8 nucleotides matching TRBD1. V lost 7 bases and J lost 4; bases outside the gene matches: 6. Germline V gives CDR1 LNHDA, CDR2 SQIVND (reference sequence). The CDR3 covers 14 residues.

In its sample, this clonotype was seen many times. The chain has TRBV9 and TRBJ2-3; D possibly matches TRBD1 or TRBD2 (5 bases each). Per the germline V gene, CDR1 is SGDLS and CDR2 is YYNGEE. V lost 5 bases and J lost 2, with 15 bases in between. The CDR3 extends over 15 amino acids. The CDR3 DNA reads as TGTGCCAGCAGGGACTCCGGGACCAACACAGATACGCAGTATTTT. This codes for CASRDSGTNTDTQYF.

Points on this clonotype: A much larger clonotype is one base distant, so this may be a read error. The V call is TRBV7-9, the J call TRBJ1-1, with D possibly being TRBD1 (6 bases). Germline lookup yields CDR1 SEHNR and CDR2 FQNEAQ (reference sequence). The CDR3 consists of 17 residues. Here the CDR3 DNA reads TGTGCCAGCAGCCCCACCGCGGGGGCAAGGCAGTACACTGAAGTTTTCTTT. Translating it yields CASSPTAGARQYTEVFF. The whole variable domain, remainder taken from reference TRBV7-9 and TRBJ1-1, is DTGVSQNPRHKITKRGQNVTFRCDPISEHNRLYWYRQTLGQGPEFLTYFQNEAQLEKSRLLSDRFSAERPKGSFSTLEIQRTEQGDSAMYLCASSPTAGARQYTEVFFGQGTRLTVV.

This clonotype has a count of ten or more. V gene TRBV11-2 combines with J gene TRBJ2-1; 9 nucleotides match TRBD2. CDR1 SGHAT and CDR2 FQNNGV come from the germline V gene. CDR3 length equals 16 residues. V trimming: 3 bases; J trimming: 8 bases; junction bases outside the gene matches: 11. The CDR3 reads CASSLKREVTLDEQFF. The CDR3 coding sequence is TGTGCCAGCAGCTTGAAGCGGGAGGTGACGCTCGATGAGCAGTTCTTC. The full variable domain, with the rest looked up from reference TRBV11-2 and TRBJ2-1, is EAGVAQSPRYKIIEKRQSVAFWCNPISGHATLYWYQQILGQGPKLLIQFQNNGVVDDSQLPKDRFSAERLKGVDSTLKIQPAKLEDSAVYLCASSLKREVTLDEQFFGPGTRLTVL.

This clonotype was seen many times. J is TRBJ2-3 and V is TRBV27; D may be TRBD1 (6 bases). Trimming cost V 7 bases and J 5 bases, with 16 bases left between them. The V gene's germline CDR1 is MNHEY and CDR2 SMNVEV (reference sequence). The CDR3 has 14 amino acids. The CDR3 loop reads CASTPQGIVDTQYF. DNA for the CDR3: TGTGCCAGCACCCCACAGGGCATTGTAGATACGCAGTATTTT.

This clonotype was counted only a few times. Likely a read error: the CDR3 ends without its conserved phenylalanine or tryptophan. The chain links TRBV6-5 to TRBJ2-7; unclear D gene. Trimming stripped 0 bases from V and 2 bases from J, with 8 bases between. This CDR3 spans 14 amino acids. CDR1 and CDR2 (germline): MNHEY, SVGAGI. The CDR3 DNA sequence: TGTGCCAGCAGTTACTCGGGGATTACCTACGAGCAGTACCTC. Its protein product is CASSYSGITYEQYL.

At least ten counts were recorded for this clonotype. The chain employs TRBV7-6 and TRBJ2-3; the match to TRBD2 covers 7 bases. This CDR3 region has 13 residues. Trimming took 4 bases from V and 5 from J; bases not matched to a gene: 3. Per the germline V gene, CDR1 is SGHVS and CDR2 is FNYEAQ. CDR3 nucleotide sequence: TGTGCCAGCAGCTACGGCGGGAGAGATACGCAGTATTTT. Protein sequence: CASSYGGRDTQYF.

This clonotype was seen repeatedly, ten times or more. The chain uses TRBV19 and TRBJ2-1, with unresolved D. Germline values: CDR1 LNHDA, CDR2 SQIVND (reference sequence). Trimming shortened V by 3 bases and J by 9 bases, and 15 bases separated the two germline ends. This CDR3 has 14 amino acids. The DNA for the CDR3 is TGTGCCAGTAGTATTGTCGGGCCCGCCGGTGAGCAGTTCTTC. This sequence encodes CASSIVGPAGEQFF.

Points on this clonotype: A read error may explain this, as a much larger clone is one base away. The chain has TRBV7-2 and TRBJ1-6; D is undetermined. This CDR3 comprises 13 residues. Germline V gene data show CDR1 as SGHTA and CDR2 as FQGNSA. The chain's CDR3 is CACSLGPSSLVHF. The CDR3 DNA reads TGTGCCTGCAGCTTAGGGCCCTCATCACTTGTCCACTTT.